Shown below are 23 T cell receptor beta chains from a single sample sequenced in a study of Ad26.COV2.S vaccination and SARS-CoV-2 variants. Only in-frame clones appear in the TCRdb table, and some are missing; sequencing was by immunoSEQ multiplex PCR. The sample shows fewer than 150,000 clones, around 86% of them seen only once. The sample was peripheral blood, taken after recovery from COVID-19. These receptor sequences come from a human donor who had recovered from COVID-19.

The rearrangement uses TRBV11-2 and TRBJ1-3, with a weak D call TRBD1 (5 bases). The V end was cut by 6 bases, the J end by 4 bases, with 13 bases between. Germline-derived CDR1 and CDR2 are SGHAT and FQNNGV. The CDR3 totals 14 residues. This CDR3 is CASSPGTLGNTIYF. As DNA, the CDR3 is TGTGCCAGCAGTCCCGGGACCCTGGGAAACACCATATATTTT.

The chain uses TRBV5-4 and TRBJ2-5, with TRBD2 matching 10 bases. The length of the CDR3 is 15 residues. The germline V gene encodes CDR1 SGHNT and CDR2 YYREEE (reference sequence). V shed 3 bases and J 6 bases; nucleotides not matched to a gene: 8. CDR3 amino acids: CASSSASGGKKTQYF. The DNA of the CDR3 is TGTGCCAGCAGCTCGGCTAGCGGGGGTAAAAAGACCCAGTACTTC.

This chain links TRBV3-1 (or the pseudogene TRBV3-2) with TRBJ1-2, with D perhaps TRBD1 (6 bases). This CDR3 comprises 15 residues. Germline V CDR1 and CDR2: LGHDT, YNNKEL (reference sequence). The V end lost 5 bases, the J end lost 4 bases, and 17 bases lay between the germline ends. Here the CDR3 DNA reads TGTGCCAGCAGCGGTATGAAACAGGGAGTCTATGGCTACACCTTC. Translating it yields CASSGMKQGVYGYTF.

V gene TRBV6-5 combines with J gene TRBJ1-1; a possible D gene is TRBD1 (5 bases). CDR1 and CDR2 (germline): MNHEY, SVGAGI. V was clipped by 7 bases and J by 1 base, with 13 bases between them. The CDR3 totals 14 residues. The CDR3 sequence: CASTAVGGNTEAFF. In DNA, the CDR3 is TGTGCCAGCACAGCCGTTGGGGGGAACACTGAAGCTTTCTTT.

This sequence joins TRBV3-1 (or the pseudogene TRBV3-2) and TRBJ1-3, with D unresolved. The length of the CDR3 is 15 residues. V lost 1 base and J lost 2, with 9 bases in between. CDR1 and CDR2 from the germline V gene are LGHDT and YNNKEL (reference sequence). The CDR3 spells CASSQGGLPGNTIYF. Written as DNA, the CDR3 is TGTGCCAGCAGCCAAGGCGGACTCCCTGGAAACACCATATATTTT.

The chain is built from TRBV7-2 and TRBJ2-7, with D maybe TRBD2 (7 bases). This CDR3 comprises 15 residues. With 1 base removed from V and 6 bases from J, the gap between germline ends came to 16 bases. CDR1 is SGHTA and CDR2 is FQGNSA in the germline V gene. The CDR3 DNA sequence: TGTGCCAGCAGCTTAGTAGGGGGGAGGGGTGCCGAGCAGTACTTC. This codes for CASSLVGGRGAEQYF.

The gene calls are TRBV24-1 and TRBJ2-5, with D possibly TRBD2 on 6 matching bases. V shed 3 bases and J shed 2 bases, with 12 bases lying between them. The CDR3 contains 15 residues. Germline CDR1 is KGHDR and CDR2 is SFDVKD. CDR3 residues: CATSDTRGTQETQYF. CDR3 bases: TGTGCCACCAGTGATACCCGGGGGACTCAAGAGACCCAGTACTTC.

The genes are TRBV5-4 and TRBJ1-4; 9 bases line up with TRBD1. The germline V gene encodes CDR1 SGHNT and CDR2 YYREEE (reference sequence). This CDR3 is 15 amino acids long. With 5 bases clipped from V and 5 bases from J, the junction kept 7 bases outside the gene matches. As DNA, the CDR3 is TGTGCCAGCAGTCGGGTAGGGACAGGGAATGAAAAACTGTTTTTT. Amino acids: CASSRVGTGNEKLFF.

The CDR3 DNA reads as TGTGCCAGCAGTTTACCCGGGGGCGCAAGAACTGAAGCTTTCTTT. Its translation is CASSLPGGARTEAFF. V usage is TRBV6-5 and J usage is TRBJ1-1, with D tentatively TRBD1 (6 bases). The CDR3 runs 15 residues. Germline lookup yields CDR1 MNHEY and CDR2 SVGAGI. Trimming shortened V by 4 bases and J by 5 bases, and 17 bases separated the two germline ends.

V gene TRBV7-9 combines with J gene TRBJ1-5, with a weak D call TRBD1 (5 bases). CDR1 SEHNR and CDR2 FQNEAQ come from the germline V gene (reference sequence). The CDR3 covers 14 residues. Trimming pared 1 base from V and 8 bases from J, leaving 12 bases between. CDR3 DNA sequence: TGTGCCAGCAGCTTAGGGCAGGGAAGTAAGCCCCAGCATTTT. Amino acid sequence: CASSLGQGSKPQHF. The complete variable domain, with remaining parts taken from reference TRBV7-9 and TRBJ1-5, reads DTGVSQNPRHKITKRGQNVTFRCDPISEHNRLYWYRQTLGQGPEFLTYFQNEAQLEKSRLLSDRFSAERPKGSFSTLEIQRTEQGDSAMYLCASSLGQGSKPQHFGDGTRLSIL.

The chain recombines TRBV4-1 with TRBJ2-1; the D is unclear. Germline CDR1 MGHRA, CDR2 YSYEKL. There are 12 residues in the CDR3. Trimming removed 1 base from V and 6 bases from J, with 4 bases in between. As DNA, the CDR3 is TGCGCCAGCAGCCAAGTCCCCAATGAGCAGTTCTTC. Protein sequence: CASSQVPNEQFF.

The V call is TRBV28, the J call TRBJ2-5; D is possibly TRBD1 (6 bases). The CDR3 has 14 residues. V was clipped by 1 base and J by 4 bases, with 10 bases between them. From germline, CDR1 is MDHEN and CDR2 SYDVKM. Here the CDR3 DNA reads TGTGCCAGCAGTTTATCAGGGGCTCCAGAGACCCAGTACTTC. This gives the protein CASSLSGAPETQYF.

The chain links TRBV4-3 to TRBJ2-2, with TRBD2 matching 9 bases. V trimming: 0 bases; J trimming: 7 bases; junction bases outside the gene matches: 3. CDR1 is LGHNA, CDR2 YSLEER, per germline. This CDR3 is built from 15 residues. The CDR3: CASSQESGGIGELFF. Here the CDR3 DNA reads TGCGCCAGCAGCCAAGAGAGCGGGGGGATCGGGGAGCTGTTTTTT.

The chain employs TRBV30 and TRBJ1-1; unclear D gene. The germline V gene has CDR1 GTSNPN and CDR2 SVGIG (reference sequence). The CDR3 totals 16 residues. V lost 4 bases, J lost 1 base, and 19 bases lay in between. The DNA of the CDR3 is TGTGCCTGGATAACCCCTGGACGGGGTAGGAACACTGAAGCTTTCTTT. Its translation: CAWITPGRGRNTEAFF.

V usage is TRBV2 and J usage is TRBJ2-7; D perhaps matches TRBD2 (6 bases). The CDR3 has 15 residues. With 6 bases removed from V and 0 bases from J, the gap between germline ends came to 15 bases. CDR1 SNHLY and CDR2 FYNNEI come from the germline V gene. The CDR3 region has the DNA TGTGCCAGCAGAATTGGGGACGGGAGCTCCTACGAGCAGTACTTC. Translated, it gives CASRIGDGSSYEQYF. The complete variable domain, with remaining parts taken from reference TRBV2 and TRBJ2-7, reads EPEVTQTPSHQVTQMGQEVILRCVPISNHLYFYWYRQILGQKVEFLVSFYNNEISEKSEIFDDQFSVERPDGSNFTLKIRSTKLEDSAMYFCASRIGDGSSYEQYFGPGTRLTVT.

The rearrangement uses TRBV12-3 or TRBV12-4 and TRBJ2-1; no clear D. CDR3 size: 12 residues. V was cut by 6 bases and J by 6 bases, with 9 bases left in between. The CDR3 coding sequence is TGTGCCAGCAGCAAGTGGACCAATGAGCAGTTCTTC. Residues: CASSKWTNEQFF.

A word on this clone: The junction departs from germline at one end; a sequencing error may be responsible. V is TRBV18 and J is TRBJ1-5; no clear D gene. The germline CDR1 and CDR2 sequences are KGHSH and LQKENI. This CDR3 region has 14 residues. In DNA form, the CDR3 reads TGTGCCACCTCAGAGGTCCTGGGGAATCAGCCCCAGCATTTT. This sequence encodes CATSEVLGNQPQHF.

A single count supports this clone. The V gene is TRBV5-4, the J gene TRBJ2-3; no clear D. Trimming removed 3 bases from V and 2 bases from J, with 4 bases in between. This CDR3 comprises 12 residues. From germline, CDR1 is SGHNT and CDR2 YYREEE (reference sequence). CDR3 loop: CASSSDTDTQYF. The CDR3 DNA reads TGTGCCAGCAGCTCGGACACAGATACGCAGTATTTT.

The chain couples TRBV20-1 to TRBJ2-7; D not resolved. V dropped 3 bases and J dropped 6 bases, with 12 bases sitting between them. The CDR3 totals 12 residues. Per germline, CDR1 DFQATT and CDR2 SNEGSKA (reference sequence). CDR3 region: CSASVVPFEQYF. Written as DNA, the CDR3 is TGCAGTGCTAGTGTGGTGCCCTTCGAGCAGTACTTC.

This chain uses TRBV4-3 with TRBJ2-5; a possible D gene is TRBD2 (6 bases). Between the trimmed V and J ends, which lost 0 bases and 7 bases, there was a span of 12 bases. CDR1 and CDR2 from the germline V gene are LGHNA and YSLEER. This CDR3 contains 14 residues. The DNA of the CDR3 is TGCGCCAGCAGCCAAGATACGCGGAGGGTGACCCAGTACTTC. It translates to CASSQDTRRVTQYF.

Here the CDR3 reads CASSRQPLEYEQYF. CDR3 coding DNA: TGTGCCAGTAGTAGACAGCCCCTGGAGTACGAGCAGTACTTC. The V call is TRBV19, the J call TRBJ2-7, with D tentatively TRBD1 (5 bases). The germline CDR1 and CDR2 sequences are LNHDA and SQIVND (reference sequence). This CDR3 is built from 14 residues. V was shortened by 4 bases and J by 4 bases, with 14 bases between the two germline ends.

This rearrangement joins TRBV5-1 to TRBJ2-7; the match to TRBD1 covers 10 bases. The ends lost 4 bases at V and 2 bases at J; junction bases unmatched: 6. There are 15 residues in the CDR3. CDR1 and CDR2 (germline): SGHRS, YFSETQ. The CDR3 loop reads CASSKGQGPPYEQYF. The CDR3 bases are TGCGCCAGCAGCAAGGGACAGGGGCCGCCCTACGAGCAGTACTTC.

The CDR3 DNA is TGTGCCAGCACCTACAGATCTACTGGCACAGATACGCAGTATTTT. It yields the protein CASTYRSTGTDTQYF. The chain links TRBV5-6 to TRBJ2-3; D remains ambiguous. Germline V gene data show CDR1 as SGHDT and CDR2 as YYEEEE. V lost 6 bases and J lost 1, with 15 bases in between. This CDR3 is 15 amino acids long.